This T cell receptor (beta chain) was found in a study of T-cell reconstitution after alpha-beta-depleted transplantation in children. Construction of the TCRbeta library involved unique molecular identifiers. TCRdb re-called the PCR reads with MiXCR, one entry per CDR3 protein. Here the sample spans some 840,000 distinct CDR3 sequences, 15% to 20% being singletons. Trimming cost V 6 bases and J 3 bases, with 6 bases left between them. CDR3 length equals 12 residues. The study, taken as a whole, reports: At the one-year point after transplant, T-cell counts and TCRbeta diversity were found to come mostly from T cells that had been newly produced. Recipient T cells and thymic progenitors that survived gave rise to the high TCRbeta diversity observed at day 60 in some patients. There were reportedly several hundred expanded graft clones from which alpha-beta T cells came about two months after transplant.

In the case of this clonotype: Its antigen is as yet unknown.

This receptor was obtained from a male patient aged 10 to 17 who had a stem cell transplant for acute lymphoblastic leukemia, so the T cells may come from the graft donor. The material sequenced was PBMCs, mostly from graft donor cells, taken 360 days after TCRalphabeta/CD19-depleted stem cell transplant. This chain connects TRBV12-3 or TRBV12-4 to TRBJ1-5; no reliable D call. The CDR3 region is CASSSDNQPQHF. In DNA, the CDR3 is TGTGCCAGCAGCTCAGACAATCAGCCCCAGCATTTT.